This TCR beta chain appears in the sequencing data of a study of T cell responses to AZD1222 COVID-19 vaccine. Study-wide results and caveats: All repertoire sampling was performed exclusively after the peak T cell response. Spike-specific TCRs gained breadth and depth after people received two AZD1222 doses. At baseline, just a handful of AZD1222 recipients tested seropositive.

With respect to this clone: No antigen is known for it.

Produced via immunoSEQ multiplex PCR; TCRdb's table is partial and in-frame only. The data contain roughly 120,000 clones, around 87% of them singletons. Researchers grouped second doses given at about 4 or about 12 weeks into one pool. The ends were cut back, 3 bases at V and 4 bases at J, with 13 bases in the middle. From germline, CDR1 is MNHEY and CDR2 SVGEGT. The CDR3 extends over 15 amino acids. The clonotype was recovered from an adult who received the AZD1222 COVID-19 vaccine. The source material was peripheral blood, sampled 28 days after the second AZD1222 dose. V is TRBV6-2 or TRBV6-3 and J is TRBJ1-5; no definite D call. For the CDR3, the DNA is TGTGCCAGCAGTTATCTGGGTACTCCTAATCAGCCCCAGCATTTT. Translated, it gives CASSYLGTPNQPQHF.